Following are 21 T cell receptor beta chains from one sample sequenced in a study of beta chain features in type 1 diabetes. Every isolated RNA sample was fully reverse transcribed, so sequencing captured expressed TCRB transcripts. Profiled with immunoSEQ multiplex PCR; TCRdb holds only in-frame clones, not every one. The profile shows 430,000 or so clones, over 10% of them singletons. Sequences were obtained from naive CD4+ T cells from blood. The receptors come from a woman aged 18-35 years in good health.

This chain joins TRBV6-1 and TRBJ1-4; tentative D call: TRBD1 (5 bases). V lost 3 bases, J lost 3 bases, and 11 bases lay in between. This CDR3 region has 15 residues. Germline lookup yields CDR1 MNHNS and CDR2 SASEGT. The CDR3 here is CASSDRGAANEKLFF. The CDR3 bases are TGTGCCAGCAGTGATAGGGGCGCGGCTAATGAAAAACTGTTTTTT.

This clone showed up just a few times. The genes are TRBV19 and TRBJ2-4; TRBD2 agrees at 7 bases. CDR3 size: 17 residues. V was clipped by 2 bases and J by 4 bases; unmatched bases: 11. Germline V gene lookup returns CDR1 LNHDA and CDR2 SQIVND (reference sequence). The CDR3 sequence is CASSISPRASGKNIQYF. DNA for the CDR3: TGTGCCAGTAGTATATCCCCACGGGCTAGCGGAAAAAACATTCAGTACTTC.

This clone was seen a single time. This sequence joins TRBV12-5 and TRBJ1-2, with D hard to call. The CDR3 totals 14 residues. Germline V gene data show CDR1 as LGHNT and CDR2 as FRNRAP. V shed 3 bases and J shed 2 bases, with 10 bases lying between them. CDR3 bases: TGTGCTAGTGGTTTTGCAGAGGTCAACTATGGCTACACCTTC. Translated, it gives CASGFAEVNYGYTF.

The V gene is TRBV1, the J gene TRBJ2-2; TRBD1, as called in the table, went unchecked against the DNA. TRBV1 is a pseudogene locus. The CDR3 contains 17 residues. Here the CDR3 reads CTSSQDVRHTNTGELFF. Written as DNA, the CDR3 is TGCACCAGCAGCCAAGACGTTCGTCACACGAACACCGGGGAGCTGTTTTTT.

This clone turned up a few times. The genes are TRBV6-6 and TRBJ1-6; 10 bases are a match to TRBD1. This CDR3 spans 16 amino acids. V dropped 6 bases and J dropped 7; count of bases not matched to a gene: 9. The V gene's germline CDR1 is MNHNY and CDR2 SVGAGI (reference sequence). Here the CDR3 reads CASRVTVGQGNSPLHF. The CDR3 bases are TGTGCCAGCAGAGTTACAGTGGGACAGGGGAATTCACCCCTCCACTTT.

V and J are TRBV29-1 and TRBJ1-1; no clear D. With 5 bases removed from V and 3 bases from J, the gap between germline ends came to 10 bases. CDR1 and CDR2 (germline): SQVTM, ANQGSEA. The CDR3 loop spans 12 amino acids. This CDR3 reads CSVKSRDTEAFF. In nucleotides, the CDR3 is TGCAGCGTTAAGAGTCGCGACACTGAAGCTTTCTTT.

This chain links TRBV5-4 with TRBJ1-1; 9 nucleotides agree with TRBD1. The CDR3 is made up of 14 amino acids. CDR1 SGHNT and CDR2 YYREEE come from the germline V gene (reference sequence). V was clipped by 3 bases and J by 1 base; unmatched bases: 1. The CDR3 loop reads CASSWDRANTEAFF. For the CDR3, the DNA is TGTGCCAGCAGCTGGGACAGGGCGAACACTGAAGCTTTCTTT.

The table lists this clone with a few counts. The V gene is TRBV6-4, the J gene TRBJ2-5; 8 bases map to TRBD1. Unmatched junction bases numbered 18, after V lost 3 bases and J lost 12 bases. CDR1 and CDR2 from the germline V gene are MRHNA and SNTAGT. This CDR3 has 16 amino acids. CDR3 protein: CASSETGGIGGERKYF. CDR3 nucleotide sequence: TGTGCCAGCAGTGAAACAGGGGGAATCGGAGGGGAACGGAAGTACTTC.

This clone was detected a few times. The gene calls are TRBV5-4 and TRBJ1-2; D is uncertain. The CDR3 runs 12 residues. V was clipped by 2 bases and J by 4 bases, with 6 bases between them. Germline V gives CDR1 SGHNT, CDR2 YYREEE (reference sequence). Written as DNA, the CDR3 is TGTGCCAGCAGCTTCAGGCGCTATGGCTACACCTTC. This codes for CASSFRRYGYTF.

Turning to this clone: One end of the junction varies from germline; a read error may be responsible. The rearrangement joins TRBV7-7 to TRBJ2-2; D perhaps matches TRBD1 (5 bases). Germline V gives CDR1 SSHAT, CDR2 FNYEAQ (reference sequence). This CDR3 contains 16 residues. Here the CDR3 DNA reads TGTGCCAGCAAGGTTCCAGGACCAGGGAACGCCGGGGAGCTGTTTTTT. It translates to CASKVPGPGNAGELFF.

The CDR3 DNA reads TGCGCCAGCCGGGGGCGGCTAGCGAGTTCCTACGAGCAGTACTTC. Its translation is CASRGRLASSYEQYF. The gene calls are TRBV4-3 and TRBJ2-7; D is tentatively TRBD1 or TRBD2 (6 bases each). The CDR3 spans 15 residues. Trimming stripped 8 bases from V and 1 base from J, with 18 bases between. In germline, CDR1 is LGHNA, CDR2 YSLEER.

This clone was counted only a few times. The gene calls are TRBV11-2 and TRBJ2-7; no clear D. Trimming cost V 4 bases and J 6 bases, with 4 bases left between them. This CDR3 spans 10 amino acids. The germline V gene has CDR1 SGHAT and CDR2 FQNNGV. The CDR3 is CASSSIEQYF. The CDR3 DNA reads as TGTGCCAGCAGCTCCATCGAGCAGTACTTC.

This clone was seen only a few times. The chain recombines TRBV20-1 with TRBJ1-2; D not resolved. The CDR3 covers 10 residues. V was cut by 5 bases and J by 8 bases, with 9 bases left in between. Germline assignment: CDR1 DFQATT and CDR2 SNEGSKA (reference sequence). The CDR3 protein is CSAPLGGYTF. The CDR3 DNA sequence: TGCAGTGCTCCGCTGGGCGGCTACACCTTC.

The CDR3 loop is CASSRGQGAHEQYV. The CDR3 nucleotides read TGTGCCAGCAGTAGGGGACAGGGGGCGCATGAGCAGTACGTC. V gene TRBV6-6 combines with J gene TRBJ2-7; 12 bases match TRBD1. This CDR3 region has 14 residues. Germline V lookup: CDR1 MNHNY, CDR2 SVGAGI (reference sequence). Trimming at V came to 5 bases and at J to 7 bases, leaving 6 bases not matched to a gene.

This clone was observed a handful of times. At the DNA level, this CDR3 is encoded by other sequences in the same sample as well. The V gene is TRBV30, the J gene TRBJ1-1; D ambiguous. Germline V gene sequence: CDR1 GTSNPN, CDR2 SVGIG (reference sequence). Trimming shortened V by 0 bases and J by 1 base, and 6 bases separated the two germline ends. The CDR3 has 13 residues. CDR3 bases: TGTGCCTGGAGTGTGCGCCGGAACACTGAAGCTTTCTTT. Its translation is CAWSVRRNTEAFF.

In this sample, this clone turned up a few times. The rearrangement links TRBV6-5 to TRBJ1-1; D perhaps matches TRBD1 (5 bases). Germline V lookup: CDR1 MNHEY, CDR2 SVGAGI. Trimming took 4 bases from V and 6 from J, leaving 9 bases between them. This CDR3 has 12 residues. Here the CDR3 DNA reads TGTGCCAGCAGTTGGGAGGGGCCTGAAGCTTTCTTT. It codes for CASSWEGPEAFF.

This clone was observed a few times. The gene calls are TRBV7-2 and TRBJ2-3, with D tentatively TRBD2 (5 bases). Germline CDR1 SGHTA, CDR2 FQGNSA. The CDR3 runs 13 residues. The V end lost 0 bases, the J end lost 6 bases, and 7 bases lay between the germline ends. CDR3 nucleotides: TGTGCCAGCAGCTTAGCGGAGGCGGATACGCAGTATTTT. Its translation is CASSLAEADTQYF.

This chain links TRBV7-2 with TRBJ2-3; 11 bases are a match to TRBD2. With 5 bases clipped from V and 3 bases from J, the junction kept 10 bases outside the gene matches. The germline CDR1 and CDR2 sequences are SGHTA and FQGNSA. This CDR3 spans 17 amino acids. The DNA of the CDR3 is TGTGCCAGCAGCGCACAACCGGGACTAGCGGTTACAGATACGCAGTATTTT. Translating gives CASSAQPGLAVTDTQYF.

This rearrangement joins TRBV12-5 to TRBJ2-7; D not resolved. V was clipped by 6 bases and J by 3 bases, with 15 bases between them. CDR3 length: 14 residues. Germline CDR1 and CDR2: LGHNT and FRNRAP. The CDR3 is CASGRSIAYYEQYF. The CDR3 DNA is TGTGCTAGTGGAAGGAGTATCGCCTACTACGAGCAGTACTTC.

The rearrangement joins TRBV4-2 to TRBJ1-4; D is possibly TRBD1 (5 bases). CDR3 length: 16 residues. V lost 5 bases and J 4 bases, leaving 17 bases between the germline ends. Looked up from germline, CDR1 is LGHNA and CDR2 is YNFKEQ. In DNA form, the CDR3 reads TGTGCCAGCAGCGGCTTTTCCGGGGCCGATAATGAAAAACTGTTTTTT. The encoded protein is CASSGFSGADNEKLFF.

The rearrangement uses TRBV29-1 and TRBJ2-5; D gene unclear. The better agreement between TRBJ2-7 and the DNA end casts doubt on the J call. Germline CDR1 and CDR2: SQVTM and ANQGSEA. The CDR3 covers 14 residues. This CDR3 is CSVEARRPPYEQYF. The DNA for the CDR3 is TGCAGCGTTGAAGCTCGCCGCCCGCCCTACGAGCAGTACTTC.